This entry is about one TCR beta chain. The target of this receptor is not known. Within one base of it there is no much larger clone, and no base qualities were kept. For the CD8 naive samples, CD45RO-negative cells were positively selected for CCR7, yielding a CD45RA+CCR7+ population from which TemRA cells were excluded. The donors were healthy, HIV-negative adults with no recently reported acute infections or vaccinations. Every donor was a Caucasian adult residing in Nashville, Tennessee, USA. Blood was collected by leukapheresis, and PBMCs were isolated by Ficoll-Histopaque density gradient centrifugation and then cryopreserved in liquid nitrogen vapor phase. Analytical flow cytometry was used to check the purity and quantity of each magnetically sorted T cell population. Each sorted fraction had its genomic DNA isolated and then quantified by UV absorbance on a Nanodrop 2000c. Trimming takes 4 bases off V and 4 bases off J; junction bases not matched to a gene: 11. From a lookup of the germline V gene, CDR1 and CDR2 are MGHDK and SYGVNS. Reading from cysteine to phenylalanine, the CDR3 counts 17 amino acids. Left in the record is the CDR3 DNA by itself, 51 bases read in frame from the first base.

This record comes from a study of shared clonotypes between healthy human individuals (TCRdb year 2020). Background on the whole study: A couple of women and a few men aged 18 to 49 years were included in the cohort. For each donor, CD4 naive and CD4 memory were each run on three plates, CD8 naive on two plates, and CD8 memory on one plate. To estimate repertoire size and how much clonotype sharing occurs between individuals, the study deeply sequenced the blood TCR repertoires of 4 to 6 healthy adults. Libraries were prepared and TCR repertoires were sequenced by different laboratories using diverse techniques, in order to increase sequencing depth and limit assay-specific biases. Leukapheresis yielded between about 0.94 and 10 billion PBMCs per donor. General study outcomes and caveats: The small number of donors limited the genetic and exposure-history diversity represented. Naive subsets generally had larger estimated clonotype richness than memory subsets. Sharing across a few donors was observed for around 5% of naive CD4, 3% to 3.5% of naive CD8, over 2% of memory CD4, and roughly 0.4% of memory CD8 clonotypes. Based on pairwise subsampling, the degree of clonotype sharing among donors was expected to be affected by sequencing depth. Incomplete sequencing was indicated by rarefaction of sorted-subset datasets, despite the large sequencing depth. Higher generation probabilities were observed for clonotypes shared by all four sorted-subset donors than for non-shared clonotypes. Only blood was sampled, and tissue TCR repertoires likely differ from those in blood.

TCR CDR3 regions were amplified from genomic DNA by multiplex PCR using the deep immunoSEQ assay. Extracted genomic DNA from each cell subset was spread evenly across all wells of several immunoSEQ 96-well plates, with each plate serving as a replicate. For sorted subsets, 150 to 200 ng genomic DNA, equal to tens of thousands of T cell genomes, was loaded into each replicate PCR. The purified libraries were quantified using a Qubit 3.0 fluorometer, sized with a Bioanalyzer 2100, and then quantified again using the KAPA Library Quantification kit. A separate single-read 150-cycle Illumina NextSeq 550 flow cell was used to sequence each immunoSEQ 96-well plate. From the authors' description of their analysis: Because the immunoSEQ output included only junctional sequences and no quality scores, the filtering could not be the same as the filtering used for full-length reads. To assign V/J genes and CDR3, sequences were annotated against IMGT germline references using PyIR, a Python wrapper for IgBLAST v1.9. Reads were filtered out if the reads had weak V/J assignments (E-value above 1e-6), no CDR3, stop codons, out-of-frame junctions, or ambiguous translated residues. V3J clonotypes were defined as sequences sharing the same inferred V gene, J gene, and CDR3 amino acid sequence. To compute the percentage overlap between repertoires, the number of shared unique clonotypes was divided by the size of the smaller repertoire. Richness of each repertoire was evaluated using RTK rarefaction, the Chao1 estimator, and Recon v2.1 estimates of unobserved clonotypes. OLGA was used to compute generation probabilities for all TCRbeta clonotypes that the gDNA method yielded from a handful of donors. TCRdb limited this immuneACCESS table to in-frame rearrangements with V and J called. A share of clones is missing; checked studies link under half to unresolved V genes, and the rest is unexplained. The D gene and trimming were derived from the DNA, and the V and J assignments and clone size from that table. The sample contains roughly 2.1 million clones, 90% to 95% of them found a single time. 1.5% to 2% of the sample is taken by the ten largest.

The receptor was derived from a young man in good health. Some clones in this sample may be carry-over from other donors' samples. This receptor chain uses TRBV25-1 and TRBJ2-2, with TRBD2 identical over 8 junction bases. Source material: naive CD8+ T cells from PBMCs. The sample's cell subset or site label, in plain terms: CD45RA+CCR7+. CDR3 loop: CASSGGWRGASTGELFF. The nucleotide sequence is given as TGTGCCAGCAGTGGGGGTTGGCGGGGGGCGAGCACCGGGGAGCTGTTTTTT. Where the CDR3 stops, the reference TRBV25-1 and TRBJ2-2 genes take over; the full variable domain is EADIYQTPRYLVIGTGKKITLECSQTMGHDKMYWYQQDPGMELHLIHYSYGVNSTEKGDLSSESTVSRIRTEHFPLTLESARPSHTSQYLCASSGGWRGASTGELFFGEGSRLTVL.